This is a list of T cell receptor beta chains from one sample in a study of T-cell reconstitution after alpha-beta-depleted transplantation in children. Using its own MiXCR run on the PCR reads, TCRdb lists one record per CDR3 protein. The data show more than 45,000 distinct CDR3 sequences, under 60% seen once. Sample: peripheral blood, taken before TCRalphabeta/CD19-depleted stem cell transplant. The receptors derive from a boy younger than two with SCID, due to receive a stem cell transplant. Each CDR3 is given with its conserved first and last residue. D genes are given only for firm matches. Size tells how often a clone was seen (once, few, many) or the class of an expanded clone, and some rows leave it out.

j_call | d_call | clone_size | v_call | cdr3_nt | cdr3_aa
TRBJ1-1 | - | - | TRBV5-1 | TGCGCCAGCAGCCTGGGTCCCATGAACACTGAAGCTTTCTTT | CASSLGPMNTEAFF
TRBJ2-3 | - | - | TRBV6-1 | TGTGCCAGCGTGGGGCGGTTCGCTGGCACAGATACGCAGTATTTT | CASVGRFAGTDTQYF
TRBJ2-7 | - | few | TRBV9 | TGTGCCAGCAGCGTAGCGGGGAAGAACGAGCAGTACTTC | CASSVAGKNEQYF
TRBJ1-2 | TRBD1 | - | TRBV20-1 | TGCAGTGCTAGACGGGGACAGGGATATGGCTACACCTTC | CSARRGQGYGYTF
TRBJ2-6 | - | - | TRBV3-1 | TGTGCCAGCAGCCGGGCCTCTGGGGCCAACGTCCTGACTTTC | CASSRASGANVLTF
TRBJ2-7 | TRBD1 | - | TRBV2 | TGTGCCAGCACCGGACAGGGGATGTACTCCTACGAGCAGTACTTC | CASTGQGMYSYEQYF
TRBJ1-5 | - | once | TRBV5-6 | TGTGCCAGCAGCTTGACAGGGTCCCCTCAGCCCCAGCATTTT | CASSLTGSPQPQHF
TRBJ2-7 | - | many | TRBV20-1 | TGCAGTGCTAGAGGGGATTACTACGAGCAGTACTTC | CSARGDYYEQYF
TRBJ1-1 | - | - | TRBV11-1 | TGTGCCAGCAGCTTAGCCCCCACCCGGGACCCCGATAAGAACACTGAAGCTTTCTTT | CASSLAPTRDPDKNTEAFF
TRBJ1-2 | - | few | TRBV7-2 | TGTGCCAGCAGCACAGGCGGTGGCGGTACTAACTATGGCTACACCTTC | CASSTGGGGTNYGYTF
TRBJ1-3 | - | - | TRBV15 | TGTGCCACCAGCACCACCGGGGACGCCGGAAACACCATATATTTT | CATSTTGDAGNTIYF
TRBJ2-3 | - | - | TRBV7-2 | TGTGCCAGCAGCCCGTGGGTGGAGGGGGTAACGTATTTT | CASSPWVEGVTYF
TRBJ1-5 | - | - | TRBV20-1 | TGCAGTGCTAGAGACTTGACCTTACCCGGAATGACAGGTCGTCAGCCCCAGCATTTT | CSARDLTLPGMTGRQPQHF
TRBJ2-5 | TRBD2 | - | TRBV7-9 | TGTGCCAGCAGCTCCTGGACTAGTCAAGAGACCCAGTACTTC | CASSSWTSQETQYF
TRBJ1-5 | TRBD1 | - | TRBV15 | TGTGCCACCAGCAGATTGAGGGGGCGCAATAGCAATCAGCCCCAGCATTTT | CATSRLRGRNSNQPQHF
TRBJ1-4 | - | few | TRBV27 | TGTGCCAGCAGTTTAAATCCGGGCCAAGGGCTGTTTTTT | CASSLNPGQGLFF
TRBJ1-2 | TRBD1 | - | TRBV20-1 | TGCAGTGCGCTGCCAGGGGGCGATGGCTATGGCTACACCTTC | CSALPGGDGYGYTF
TRBJ2-1 | - | few | TRBV12-5 | TGTGCTAGTGGCCCAGGGGTTCATGAGCAGTTCTTC | CASGPGVHEQFF
TRBJ2-7 | - | few | TRBV6-2/TRBV6-3 | TGTGCCAGCACAGGGACCCTCAACTACGAGCAGTACTTC | CASTGTLNYEQYF
TRBJ1-2 | TRBD1 | many | TRBV18 | TGTGCCAGCTCACCCCCGGGACAGAGTAACTATGGCTACACCTTC | CASSPPGQSNYGYTF
TRBJ1-5 | TRBD1 | - | TRBV20-1 | TGCAGTGCTAGAGTTGGCACAGGGGCCAATCAGCCCCAGCATTTT | CSARVGTGANQPQHF
TRBJ2-7 | TRBD1 | - | TRBV5-5 | TGTGCCAGCAGCACCCCGGGACAGCTCCTCGAGCAGTACTTC | CASSTPGQLLEQYF
TRBJ2-1 | - | once | TRBV5-6 | TGTGCCAGCAGCTCCCCGGGTGGGGGGCCACCCAATGAGCAGTTCTTC | CASSSPGGGPPNEQFF
TRBJ2-5 | - | - | TRBV9 | TGTGCCAGCAGCTCTGGGTCCCGAAAGGAGACCCAGTACTTC | CASSSGSRKETQYF
TRBJ1-1 | - | - | TRBV9 | TGTGCCAGCAGCGTACTATCGGATGCGAACACTGAAGCTTTCTTT | CASSVLSDANTEAFF
TRBJ2-3 | TRBD2 | many | TRBV12-3/TRBV12-4 | TGTGCCAGCGGCGGGGGTAGCACAGATACGCAGTATTTT | CASGGGSTDTQYF
TRBJ2-1 | - | - | TRBV12-3/TRBV12-4 | TGTGCCAGCAGTTTAGGGGGCAATGAGCAGTTCTTC | CASSLGGNEQFF